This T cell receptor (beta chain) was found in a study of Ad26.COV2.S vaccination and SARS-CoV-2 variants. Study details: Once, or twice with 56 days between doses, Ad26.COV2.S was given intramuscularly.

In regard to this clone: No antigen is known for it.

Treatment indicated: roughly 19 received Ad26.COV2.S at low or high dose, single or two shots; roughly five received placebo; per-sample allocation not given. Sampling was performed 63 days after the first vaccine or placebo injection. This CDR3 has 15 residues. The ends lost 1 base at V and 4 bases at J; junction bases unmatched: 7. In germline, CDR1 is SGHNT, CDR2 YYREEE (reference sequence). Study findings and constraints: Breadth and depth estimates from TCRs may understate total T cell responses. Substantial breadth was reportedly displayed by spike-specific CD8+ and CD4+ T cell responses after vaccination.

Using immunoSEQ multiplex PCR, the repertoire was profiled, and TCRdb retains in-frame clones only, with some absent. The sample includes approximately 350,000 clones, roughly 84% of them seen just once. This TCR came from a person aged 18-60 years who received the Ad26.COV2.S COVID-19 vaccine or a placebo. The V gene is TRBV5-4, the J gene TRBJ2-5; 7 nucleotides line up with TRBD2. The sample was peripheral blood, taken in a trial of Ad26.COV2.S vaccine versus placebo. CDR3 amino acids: CASSLRLAVRETQYF. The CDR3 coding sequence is TGTGCCAGCAGCTTGAGGCTAGCGGTGAGAGAGACCCAGTACTTC.